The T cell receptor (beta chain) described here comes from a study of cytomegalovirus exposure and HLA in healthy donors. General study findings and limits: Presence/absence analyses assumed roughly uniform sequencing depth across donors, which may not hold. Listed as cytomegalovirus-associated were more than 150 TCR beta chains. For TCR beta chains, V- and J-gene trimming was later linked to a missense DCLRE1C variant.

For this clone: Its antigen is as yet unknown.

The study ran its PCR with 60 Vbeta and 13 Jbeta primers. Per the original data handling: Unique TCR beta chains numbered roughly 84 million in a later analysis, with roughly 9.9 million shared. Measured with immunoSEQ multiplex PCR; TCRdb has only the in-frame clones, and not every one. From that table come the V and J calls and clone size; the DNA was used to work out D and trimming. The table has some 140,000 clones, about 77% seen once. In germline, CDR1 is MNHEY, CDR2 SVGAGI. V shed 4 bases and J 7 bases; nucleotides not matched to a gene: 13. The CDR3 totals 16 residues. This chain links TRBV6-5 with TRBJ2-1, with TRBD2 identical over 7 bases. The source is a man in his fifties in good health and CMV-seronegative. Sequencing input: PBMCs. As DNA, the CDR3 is TGTGCCAGCAGTTCCCCCACAGCGGGAAGGGATAATGAGCAGTTCTTC. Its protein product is CASSSPTAGRDNEQFF.